One and the same sample provided the 16 T cell receptor beta chains below, sequenced in a study of T cell responses to AZD1222 COVID-19 vaccine. Generated by immunoSEQ multiplex PCR, the TCRdb table keeps only in-frame clones and is missing some. The sample gives tens of thousands of clones, about 90% of which show up once; roughly 1.4% is in the top ten. This specimen consisted of peripheral blood, obtained 28 days after the second AZD1222 dose. These TCRs come from an adult who received the AZD1222 COVID-19 vaccine.

J is TRBJ1-2 and V is TRBV7-9; the match to TRBD1 covers 9 bases. The CDR3 spans 14 residues. V dropped 5 bases and J dropped 4; count of bases not matched to a gene: 5. The V gene's germline CDR1 is SEHNR and CDR2 FQNEAQ (reference sequence). CDR3 nucleotide sequence: TGTGCCAGCAGCCGGACAGGGGTCACCTATGGCTACACCTTC. Protein product: CASSRTGVTYGYTF.

V and J are TRBV7-9 and TRBJ1-4, with D maybe TRBD1 (5 bases). The CDR3 loop spans 13 amino acids. The germline gives CDR1 SEHNR, CDR2 FQNEAQ (reference sequence). Deletions cut 1 base from V and 5 bases from J, with 5 bases between. CDR3 in DNA: TGTGCCAGCAGCTTAGGGGGGAATGAAAAACTGTTTTTT. Translating gives CASSLGGNEKLFF.

V is TRBV25-1 and J is TRBJ1-1, with D tentatively TRBD1 (6 bases). The CDR3 has 12 residues. Trimming cost V 6 bases and J 9 bases, with 14 bases left between them. The germline CDR1 and CDR2 sequences are MGHDK and SYGVNS. The CDR3 nucleotides read TGTGCCAGCAGGGCCACAGGGATACAAGCTTTCTTT. This sequence encodes CASRATGIQAFF.

The V and J genes are TRBV24-1 and TRBJ2-5; 8 bases line up with TRBD2. CDR1 and CDR2 from the germline V gene are KGHDR and SFDVKD. The CDR3 has 16 residues. After removal of 3 bases from V and 5 bases from J, the junction contained 10 bases not matched to a gene. The CDR3 loop is CATSDPPFSGAETQYF. The CDR3 nucleotides are TGTGCCACCAGTGATCCGCCCTTTAGCGGGGCGGAGACCCAGTACTTC.

The V call is TRBV5-1, the J call TRBJ1-2; TRBD1 aligns across 8 bases. The germline V gene encodes CDR1 SGHRS and CDR2 YFSETQ. Trimming took 5 bases from V and 7 from J; bases not matched to a gene: 7. The CDR3 covers 13 residues. In DNA, the CDR3 is TGCGCCAGCAGGACAGGGGAAAGTCGTGGCTACACCTTC. Its protein product is CASRTGESRGYTF.

This chain links TRBV18 with TRBJ1-4; 8 bases map to TRBD1. Germline CDR1 reads KGHSH; CDR2 reads LQKENI. The CDR3 extends over 17 amino acids. Trimming removed 6 bases from V and 2 bases from J; junction bases left unmatched: 11. This CDR3 is CASSPPVGQETNEKLFF. The CDR3 coding sequence is TGTGCCAGCTCGCCCCCCGTGGGACAGGAGACTAATGAAAAACTGTTTTTT. Full variable domain (rest looked up from reference TRBV18 and TRBJ1-4): NAGVMQNPRHLVRRRGQEARLRCSPMKGHSHVYWYRQLPEEGLKFMVYLQKENIIDESGMPKERFSAEFPKEGPSILRIQQVVRGDSAAYFCASSPPVGQETNEKLFFGSGTQLSVL.

The chain recombines TRBV4-3 with TRBJ1-2; D remains unclear. Trimming stripped 0 bases from V and 9 bases from J, with 20 bases between. The CDR3 loop spans 16 amino acids. Per the germline V gene, CDR1 is LGHNA and CDR2 is YSLEER. CDR3 sequence reads: CASSQDRARQEVRYTF. The CDR3 DNA is TGCGCCAGCAGCCAAGATAGAGCCAGGCAGGAGGTGCGCTACACCTTC.

The chain couples TRBV4-2 to TRBJ1-5; TRBD1 is a possible D gene (6 bases). Deletions cut 3 bases from V and 1 base from J, with 13 bases between. This CDR3 is built from 16 residues. The germline V gene has CDR1 LGHNA and CDR2 YNFKEQ. CDR3 region: CASSQGEGGSNQPQHF. The CDR3, as DNA: TGTGCCAGCAGCCAGGGGGAAGGGGGGAGCAATCAGCCCCAGCATTTT.

In its sample, this clone was seen a few times. The chain links TRBV11-2 to TRBJ2-7, with D perhaps matching TRBD1 or TRBD2 (5 bases each). The CDR3 has 12 amino acids. Germline V CDR1 and CDR2: SGHAT, FQNNGV. V gave up 7 bases and J gave up 1 base, with 8 bases separating them. CDR3 residues: CASKGRSYEQYF. The CDR3 DNA is TGTGCCAGCAAGGGGAGATCCTACGAGCAGTACTTC.

The V gene is TRBV7-2, the J gene TRBJ1-5, with TRBD1 matching 7 bases. Trimming at V came to 6 bases and at J to 6 bases, leaving 5 bases not matched to a gene. Germline loops: CDR1 SGHTA, CDR2 FQGNSA. The CDR3 has 13 residues. The CDR3 DNA is TGTGCCAGCAGTTCACCAGGGGGTCAGCCCCAGCATTTT. The encoded protein is CASSSPGGQPQHF.

The rearrangement joins TRBV5-4 to TRBJ1-1, with D possibly matching TRBD1 (6 bases). Looked up from germline, CDR1 is SGHNT and CDR2 is YYREEE (reference sequence). V lost 4 bases and J lost 8, with 12 bases in between. The CDR3 runs 12 residues. The CDR3 bases are TGTGCCAGCAGCCACCCCGGGACAGAAGCTTTCTTT. It specifies CASSHPGTEAFF.

The chain has TRBV3-1 (or the pseudogene TRBV3-2) and TRBJ1-5; D is unclear. CDR3 length equals 12 residues. CDR1 and CDR2 from the germline V gene are LGHDT and YNNKEL (reference sequence). V dropped 6 bases and J dropped 9 bases, with 12 bases sitting between them. CDR3 sequence (DNA): TGTGCCAGCAGTCTCGGCCGGGGGCCCCAGCATTTT. Translating gives CASSLGRGPQHF.

The rearrangement joins TRBV3-1 (or the pseudogene TRBV3-2) to TRBJ2-7; 7 nucleotides line up with TRBD1. Looked up from germline, CDR1 is LGHDT and CDR2 is YNNKEL (reference sequence). V shed 5 bases and J 6 bases; nucleotides not matched to a gene: 7. The CDR3 covers 13 residues. The CDR3 DNA reads as TGTGCCAGCAGCTTCGGTCCAGGGGGCGAGCAGTACTTC. It codes for CASSFGPGGEQYF.

This chain uses TRBV15 with TRBJ1-1; a possible D gene is TRBD1 (6 bases). V was trimmed by 8 bases and J by 4 bases, leaving 11 bases between them. The CDR3 consists of 12 residues. In germline, CDR1 is LNHNV, CDR2 YYDKDF (reference sequence). CDR3: CATGGRGTEAFF. The CDR3 DNA reads as TGTGCCACCGGGGGGCGCGGCACTGAAGCTTTCTTT. Full variable domain (rest looked up from reference TRBV15 and TRBJ1-1): DAMVIQNPRYQVTQFGKPVTLSCSQTLNHNVMYWYQQKSSQAPKLLFHYYDKDFNNEADTPDNFQSRRPNTSFCFLDIRSPGLGDTAMYLCATGGRGTEAFFGQGTRLTVV.

The J gene is TRBJ2-2, the V gene TRBV5-8; TRBD1 might be the D (5 bases). The CDR3 loop spans 16 amino acids. The germline gives CDR1 SGHTS, CDR2 YDEGEE. Trimming cost V 1 base and J 4 bases, with 14 bases left between them. CDR3 nucleotides: TGTGCCAGCAGCTTGAGTTCAGGGTGGGGCACCGGGGAGCTGTTTTTT. Encoded protein: CASSLSSGWGTGELFF.

This clone has just one count. The chain employs TRBV19 and TRBJ1-1, with 7 bases matching TRBD1. J lost 4 bases, V lost 8 bases, and 7 bases had no gene match. The CDR3 spans 13 residues. The germline V gene encodes CDR1 LNHDA and CDR2 SQIVND (reference sequence). The CDR3 DNA reads as TGTGCCAGTCGGACAGGCCCAGCCACTGAAGCTTTCTTT. Residues: CASRTGPATEAFF.